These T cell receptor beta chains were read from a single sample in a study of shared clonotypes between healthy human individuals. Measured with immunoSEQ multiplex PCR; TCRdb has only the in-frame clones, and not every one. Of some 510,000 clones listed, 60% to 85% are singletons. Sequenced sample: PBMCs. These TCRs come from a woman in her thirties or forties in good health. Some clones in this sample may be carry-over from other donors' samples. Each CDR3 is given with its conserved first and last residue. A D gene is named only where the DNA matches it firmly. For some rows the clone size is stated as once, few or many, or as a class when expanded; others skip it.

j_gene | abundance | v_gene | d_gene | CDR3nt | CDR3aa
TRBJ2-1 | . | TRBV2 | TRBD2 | TGTGCCAGCAAAGGGCTACTAGCGGGAAAAACGAGCTCCTACAATGAGCAGTTCTTC | CASKGLLAGKTSSYNEQFF
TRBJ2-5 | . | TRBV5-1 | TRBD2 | TGCGCCAGCAGCTCCGTTTCTAGCGGGCGGGAGACCCAGTACTTC | CASSSVSSGRETQYF
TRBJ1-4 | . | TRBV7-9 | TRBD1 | TGTGCCAGCAGCTCCTGGACAGGGGAGGGCGAAAAACTGTTTTTT | CASSSWTGEGEKLFF
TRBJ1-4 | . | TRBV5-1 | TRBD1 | TGCGCCAGCAGCTTGGTTTCGGGGACAGGGGATGAAAAACTGTTTTTT | CASSLVSGTGDEKLFF
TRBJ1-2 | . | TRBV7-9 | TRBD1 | TGTGCCAGCAGCCACGACAGGGGTTGGGGTGGCTACACCTTC | CASSHDRGWGGYTF
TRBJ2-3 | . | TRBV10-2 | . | TGCGCCAGCAGTGAGTCAAGGAATACGCAGTATTTT | CASSESRNTQYF
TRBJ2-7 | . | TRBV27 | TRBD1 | TGTGCCAGCAGTCTGAGACAGGGCCTTCTCTACGAGCAGTACTTC | CASSLRQGLLYEQYF
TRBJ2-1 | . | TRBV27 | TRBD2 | TGTGCCAGCAGTCGTCTGCGCGGGAGGGCCTACAATGAGCAGTTCTTC | CASSRLRGRAYNEQFF
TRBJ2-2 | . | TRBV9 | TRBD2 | TGTGCCAGCAGCGCCCTCCCGGAGACTAGCAGATACACCGGGGAGCTGTTTTTT | CASSALPETSRYTGELFF
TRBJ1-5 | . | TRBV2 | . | TGTGCCAGCAGTTGGGACGTAGCAGGCAATCAGCCCCAGCATTTT | CASSWDVAGNQPQHF
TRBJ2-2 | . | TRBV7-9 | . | TGTGCCAACACTTCCGGGACCTCAAACACCGGGGAGCTGTTTTTT | CANTSGTSNTGELFF
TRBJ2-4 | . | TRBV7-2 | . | TGTGCCAGCAGCTTAGGGGGAAGGGGTGAAAACATTCAGTACTTC | CASSLGGRGENIQYF
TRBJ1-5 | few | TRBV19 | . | TGTGCCAGTAGTTTTACCGGGGACAATCAGCCCCAGCATTTT | CASSFTGDNQPQHF
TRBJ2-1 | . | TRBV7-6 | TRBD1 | TGTGCCAGCAGCTCCCGGACAGGGGGAGAGCAGTTCTTC | CASSSRTGGEQFF
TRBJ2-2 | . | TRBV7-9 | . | TGTGCCAGCAGCTTCACAGGGCGGAACACCGGGGAGCTGTTTTTT | CASSFTGRNTGELFF
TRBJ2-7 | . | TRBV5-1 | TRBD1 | TGCGCCAGCAGCTTGAGTACAGGGGGCTACGAGCAGTACTTC | CASSLSTGGYEQYF
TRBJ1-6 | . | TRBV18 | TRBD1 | TGTGCCAGCTCCACCGGGACAGGGGTTTCACCCCTCCACTTT | CASSTGTGVSPLHF
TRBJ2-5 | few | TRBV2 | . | TGTGCCAGCAGTGGACAGCAAGAGACCCAGTACTTC | CASSGQQETQYF
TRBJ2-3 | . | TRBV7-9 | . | TGTGCCAGCAGCTTAACCCTCACCTCCTCTAGCACAGATACGCAGTATTTT | CASSLTLTSSSTDTQYF
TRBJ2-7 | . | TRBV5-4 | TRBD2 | TGTGCCAGCAGCTTGAAGGGACTAGCGGGGGCATGGGCATACGAGCAGTACTTC | CASSLKGLAGAWAYEQYF
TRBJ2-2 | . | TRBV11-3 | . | TGTGCCAGCAGCTTAGGGAGAACGACCGGGGAGCTGTTTTTT | CASSLGRTTGELFF
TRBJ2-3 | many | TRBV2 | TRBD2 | TGTGCCAGCAGGGGACCTAGCGGTAGTCATACGCAGTATTTT | CASRGPSGSHTQYF
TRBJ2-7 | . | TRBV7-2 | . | TGTGCCAGCAGCTTGGGTCGGGACGGCCTCTACGAGCAGTACTTC | CASSLGRDGLYEQYF
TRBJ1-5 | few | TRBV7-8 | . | TGTGCCAGCAGCTTAAAACCTTGGGGTGTTCAGCCCCAGCATTTT | CASSLKPWGVQPQHF
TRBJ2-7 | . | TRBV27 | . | TGTGCCAGCAGTTTATTTAGCTCCTACGAGCAGTACTTC | CASSLFSSYEQYF
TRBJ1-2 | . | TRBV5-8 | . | TGTGCCAGCAGCTTGGGTACAGGATCCTTTTATGGCTACACCTTC | CASSLGTGSFYGYTF
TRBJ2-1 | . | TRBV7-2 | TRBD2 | TGTGCCAGCAGCATATCGACTAGCCAATTCTTCAATGAGCAGTTCTTC | CASSISTSQFFNEQFF
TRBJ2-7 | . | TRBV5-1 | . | TGCGCCAGCAGCCTTACAGCAAGGAGCTCCTACGAGCAGTACTTC | CASSLTARSSYEQYF
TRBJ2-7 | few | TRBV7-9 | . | TGTGCCAGCAGCTCTTCTTCGACAGGTCATGGCTACGAGCAGTACTTC | CASSSSSTGHGYEQYF
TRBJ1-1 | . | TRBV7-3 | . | TGTGCCAGCAGCTTAATTGTGGGCACTGAAGCTTTCTTT | CASSLIVGTEAFF
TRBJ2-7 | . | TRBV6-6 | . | TGTGCCAGCACCCTATCCGAGATCAACGAGCAGTACTTC | CASTLSEINEQYF
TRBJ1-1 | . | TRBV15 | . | TGTGCCACCAGCAGGGACCGGGGTTCTGAAGCTTTCTTT | CATSRDRGSEAFF
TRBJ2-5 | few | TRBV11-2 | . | TGTGCCAGCAGCTTAGCGATCGAGACCCAGTACTTC | CASSLAIETQYF
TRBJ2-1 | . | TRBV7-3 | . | TGTGCCAGCAGCTTCTCGAGCCAGAGTGCTGAGCAGTTCTTC | CASSFSSQSAEQFF
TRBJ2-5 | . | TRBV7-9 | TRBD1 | TGTGCCAGCAGCTGGGGACAGTCGGACCATGGAGAGACCCAGTACTTC | CASSWGQSDHGETQYF
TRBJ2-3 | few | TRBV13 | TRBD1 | TGTGCCAGCAGCTTAGCTGACAGGGGGCCCGGGGGGCAGTATTTT | CASSLADRGPGGQYF
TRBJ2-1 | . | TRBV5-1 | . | TGCGCCAGCAGCTTGGCCCTAGGCGTCGATGAGCAGTTCTTC | CASSLALGVDEQFF
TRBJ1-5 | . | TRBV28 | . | TGTGCCAGCAGTTTACCCTCTGGAGGGGGGAATCAGCCCCAGCATTTT | CASSLPSGGGNQPQHF
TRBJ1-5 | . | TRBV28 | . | TGTGCCAGCAGGGGCCTAATAACCAATCAGCCCCAGCATTTT | CASRGLITNQPQHF
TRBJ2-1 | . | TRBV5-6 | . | TGTGCCAGCAGCAGCTTAGCGGTGAGCTCCTACAATGAGCAGTTCTTC | CASSSLAVSSYNEQFF
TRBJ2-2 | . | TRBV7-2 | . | TGTGCCAGCAGCCCAGCTGCCGGGGAGCTGTTTTTT | CASSPAAGELFF
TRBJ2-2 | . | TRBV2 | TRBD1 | TGTGCCAGCAGTGAAACAGGGGGCGTCGGCACCGGGGAGCTGTTTTTT | CASSETGGVGTGELFF
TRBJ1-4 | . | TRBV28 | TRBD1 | TGTGCCAGCAACCGACAGGGGGCGGTCACGGGCGAAAAACTGTTTTTT | CASNRQGAVTGEKLFF
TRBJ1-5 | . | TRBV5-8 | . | TGTGCCAGCAGCTTGGCGGGTGGAACAGACCTCCATAGCAATCAGCCCCAGCATTTT | CASSLAGGTDLHSNQPQHF
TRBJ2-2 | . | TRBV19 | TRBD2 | TGTGCCAGTACCGCGGAGCGGGAGGCCGGGGAGCTGTTTTTT | CASTAEREAGELFF
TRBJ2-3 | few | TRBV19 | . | TGTGCCAGTAAGGAGACAGGGAGGGATACGCAGTATTTT | CASKETGRDTQYF
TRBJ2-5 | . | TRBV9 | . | TGTGCCAGCAGCGTAGGATGGGATCAAGAGACCCAGTACTTC | CASSVGWDQETQYF
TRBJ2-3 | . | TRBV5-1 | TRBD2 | TGCGCCAGCAGCTCTGGACTAGTCGAGGGCTCTACGCAGTATTTT | CASSSGLVEGSTQYF
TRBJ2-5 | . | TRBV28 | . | TGTGCCAGCAGCCCTGGGGTGCCTCAGGAGACCCAGTACTTC | CASSPGVPQETQYF
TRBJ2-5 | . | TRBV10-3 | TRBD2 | TGTGCCATCAGTGCGCGAACTAGCGGACAAGAGACCCAGTACTTC | CAISARTSGQETQYF
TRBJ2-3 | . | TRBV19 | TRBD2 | TGTGCCAGTAGTCCGGCGGGAGGGCCCACAGATACGCAGTATTTT | CASSPAGGPTDTQYF
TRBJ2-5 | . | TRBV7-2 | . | TGTGCCAGCAGCTTAGGAATACGGAGAAGGTCTGGAGAGACCCAGTACTTC | CASSLGIRRRSGETQYF